Listed here are 4 T cell receptor beta chains from one sample, sequenced in a study of breast tumors, draining lymph nodes, adjacent tissues. The lymph nodes were axillary draining lymph nodes from breast cancer patients. TCRdb recomputed calls from the multiplex PCR reads with MiXCR, one row per CDR3 protein. Of fewer than 85,000 distinct CDR3 sequences in the sample, under 25% were seen once. Sequencing used axillary lymph node tissue. These receptors were collected from a female donor with breast cancer. Some clones in this sample may be carry-over from other donors' samples.

This clonotype was detected many times. The chain couples TRBV11-3 to TRBJ2-5, with D perhaps TRBD1 (6 bases). Germline V gene data show CDR1 as SGHNT and CDR2 as YENEEA. The CDR3 totals 14 residues. V lost 5 bases to trimming and J lost 1 base, with 11 bases between them. The CDR3 region has the DNA TGTGCCAGCAGCCGGACAGTGCTCCAAGAGACCCAGTACTTC. This encodes CASSRTVLQETQYF. Drawing the rest from reference TRBV11-3 and TRBJ2-5, the complete variable domain is EAGVVQSPRYKIIEKKQPVAFWCNPISGHNTLYWYLQNLGQGPELLIRYENEEAVDDSQLPKDRFSAERLKGVDSTLKIQPAELGDSAVYLCASSRTVLQETQYFGPGTRLLVL.

There are many counts of this clonotype. V gene TRBV24-1 combines with J gene TRBJ1-5, with TRBD1 identical over 9 bases. This CDR3 has 18 amino acids. The J segment lost 4 bases and the V segment lost 1 base, leaving 10 bases of the junction unmatched. Germline V gene sequence: CDR1 KGHDR, CDR2 SFDVKD. CDR3 nucleotide sequence: TGTGCCACCAGTGATTTTATCGGGACAGGGTTTTTGAATCAGCCCCAGCATTTT. Amino acids: CATSDFIGTGFLNQPQHF.

This clonotype was seen ten or more times. The chain has TRBV4-2 and TRBJ2-5, with TRBD2 as a possible D gene (6 bases). CDR1 is LGHNA and CDR2 is YNFKEQ in the germline V gene. This CDR3 contains 14 residues. V gave up 3 bases and J gave up 3 bases, with 11 bases separating them. The CDR3 protein is CASSQKGLEETQYF. The CDR3 DNA sequence: TGTGCCAGCAGCCAGAAGGGACTTGAAGAGACCCAGTACTTC.

Worth noting for this clonotype: No DNA is shown, since the ends of the CDR3 on it are uncertain; the CDR3 is the one TCRdb lists. This chain connects TRBV29-1 to TRBJ2-1; TRBD1, the table's D call, lacks a check against the DNA. The length of the CDR3 is 19 amino acids, counting both ends. Germline-derived CDR1 and CDR2 are SQVTM and ANQGSEA. CDR3 loop: CSVRDSYGYTFGSGNEQFF.